The rows below give T cell receptor beta chains drawn from one sample of a study of graft-versus-host responses after intestinal transplantation. The data were produced by immunoSEQ multiplex PCR, yet TCRdb's version contains in-frame clones alone and is incomplete. This sample has nearly 95,000 clones; roughly 91% occur once, and the top ten carry roughly 2%. No antigen has been identified for these receptors. Sequences were derived from unstimulated CD8+ T cells sorted from spleen or lymph node cells, sampled before intestinal transplant. The receptors come from a human donor who received an intestinal transplant. Both conserved end residues are part of each CDR3. The D gene is left open where the match is weak. Rows may omit the clone size; those that give it use once, few, many or a size class.

TRBV7-6	TRBJ2-7	-	TRBD2	CASSPGTSGGAAEQYF	TGTGCCAGCAGCCCCGGGACTAGCGGGGGGGCGGCCGAGCAGTACTTC
TRBV19	TRBJ1-2	-	-	CASSIPADRNYGYTF	TGTGCCAGTAGTATACCCGCGGACAGAAACTATGGCTACACCTTC
TRBV14	TRBJ2-7	-	-	CASSQDLDEQYF	TGTGCCAGCAGCCAAGATCTTGACGAGCAGTACTTC
TRBV11-2	TRBJ2-5	-	TRBD2	CASSPWRGRDRQETQYF	TGTGCCAGCAGCCCCTGGCGGGGGAGGGACCGCCAAGAGACCCAGTACTTC
TRBV9	TRBJ2-4	once	-	CASSVYEKNIQYF	TGTGCCAGCAGCGTCTACGAGAAAAACATTCAGTACTTC
TRBV6-5	TRBJ1-2	-	TRBD1	CASRGDSYYGYTF	TGTGCCAGCAGGGGGGACAGCTACTATGGCTACACCTTC
TRBV4-1	TRBJ2-7	-	-	CASSLDREETSYEQYF	TGCGCCAGCAGCCTTGACAGAGAGGAGACCTCCTACGAGCAGTACTTC
TRBV6-5	TRBJ2-7	-	-	CASSYANSYEQYF	TGTGCCAGCAGTTACGCGAACTCCTACGAGCAGTACTTC
TRBV2	TRBJ2-7	-	TRBD2	CARSGGRGGSYEQYF	TGTGCCAGGAGCGGTGGGCGGGGGGGCTCCTACGAGCAGTACTTC
TRBV4-3	TRBJ1-4	-	TRBD1	CASSPMDRAEEKLFF	TGCGCCAGCAGCCCCATGGACAGGGCGGAAGAAAAACTGTTTTTT
TRBV4-3	TRBJ1-2	-	TRBD1	CASRNVNRGSRGYTF	TGCGCCAGCAGAAACGTGAACAGGGGGAGTCGGGGCTACACCTTC
TRBV4-3	TRBJ1-1	-	-	CASSQSLVVGGNTEAFF	TGCGCCAGCAGCCAATCGTTGGTTGTGGGGGGGAACACTGAAGCTTTCTTT
TRBV5-4	TRBJ2-7	-	-	CASSLSGAPLDEQYF	TGTGCCAGCAGCTTGTCAGGGGCCCCATTGGACGAGCAGTACTTC
TRBV4-3	TRBJ2-1	once	-	CASSQEVVSVPYNEQFF	TGCGCCAGCAGCCAAGAGGTAGTTAGCGTGCCCTACAATGAGCAGTTCTTC
TRBV7-9	TRBJ2-3	-	TRBD2	CASSPPSSGGGTDTQYF	TGTGCCAGCAGCCCACCCAGCAGCGGGGGGGGCACAGATACGCAGTATTTT
TRBV2	TRBJ2-1	-	-	CARQQGGFYNEQFF	TGTGCCAGACAGCAGGGGGGATTTTACAATGAGCAGTTCTTC
TRBV19	TRBJ2-6	-	TRBD1	CASRQGASGANVLTF	TGTGCCAGCAGACAGGGGGCGAGTGGGGCCAACGTCCTGACTTTC
TRBV19	TRBJ1-5	-	TRBD1	CASSIGADRGDQPQHF	TGTGCCAGTAGTATAGGGGCCGACAGGGGGGATCAGCCCCAGCATTTT
TRBV7-8	TRBJ2-7	-	-	CASTGLIPLEQYF	TGTGCCAGCACAGGTCTAATCCCTTTGGAGCAGTACTTC
TRBV11-2	TRBJ1-1	-	-	CASSPTGNTEAFF	TGTGCCAGCAGCCCCACAGGGAACACTGAAGCTTTCTTT
TRBV27	TRBJ2-1	-	TRBD2	CASTHGLDLNEQFF	TGTGCCAGCACCCACGGACTAGACCTCAATGAGCAGTTCTTC
TRBV1	TRBJ1-2	-	-	CTSSQVSSTGPPPYGYTF	TGCACCAGCAGCCAAGTTTCGTCGACAGGGCCTCCTCCTTATGGCTACACCTTC
TRBV27	TRBJ1-2	-	-	CASSTRGYGYTF	TGTGCCAGCAGTACCAGGGGTTATGGCTACACCTTC
TRBV27	TRBJ1-6	-	-	CASSYGGPLGNSPLHF	TGTGCCAGCAGCTACGGGGGGCCTCTCGGGAATTCACCCCTCCACTTT
TRBV10-3	TRBJ2-7	-	-	CAISQRLDRSPQSYEQYF	TGTGCCATCAGCCAAAGGTTGGACAGAAGCCCTCAGTCCTACGAGCAGTACTTC
TRBV7-9	TRBJ1-2	-	TRBD1	CASSLDRAINYGYTF	TGTGCCAGCAGCTTGGACAGGGCGATTAACTATGGCTACACCTTC
TRBV10-2	TRBJ1-4	once	TRBD1	CASRTGTGGEKLFF	TGCGCCAGCAGAACCGGGACAGGGGGCGAAAAACTGTTTTTT
TRBV7-9	TRBJ2-1	-	TRBD1	CASTGQGEHNEQFF	TGCGCCAGCACGGGACAGGGAGAACACAATGAGCAGTTCTTC
TRBV9	TRBJ1-1	-	-	CASSGSGGATEAFF	TGTGCCAGCAGCGGGAGTGGTGGGGCCACTGAAGCTTTCTTT
TRBV4-3	TRBJ2-7	few	-	CASSQNRLAYEQYF	TGCGCCAGCAGCCAAAATAGACTAGCCTACGAGCAGTACTTC
TRBV7-2	TRBJ2-7	-	-	CASSFTGFEQYF	TGTGCCAGCAGTTTTACAGGGTTCGAGCAGTACTTC
TRBV23-1	TRBJ2-7	-	-	CASSQPNSPNTGGLSYEQYF	TGCGCCAGCAGTCAACCCAATTCCCCAAATACGGGGGGCCTCTCCTACGAGCAGTACTTC
TRBV29-1	TRBJ2-2	-	-	CSVVETGELFF	TGCAGCGTTGTGGAGACCGGGGAGCTGTTTTTT
TRBV5-8	TRBJ2-7	-	-	CASSLRSGEQYF	TGTGCCAGCAGCTTGCGGTCTGGCGAGCAGTACTTC
TRBV19	TRBJ2-1	-	TRBD2	CASSIELAGFNEQFF	TGTGCCAGTAGTATAGAACTAGCGGGGTTCAATGAGCAGTTCTTC